The rows below give T cell receptor beta chains drawn from one sample of a study of OX40 agonist ivuxolimab in advanced cancers. The method was immunoSEQ multiplex PCR; TCRdb's version includes in-frame clones alone and lacks a portion of them. This sample has 100,000 or so clones, with approximately 94% found just once. Material: CD4+ or CD8+ T cells sorted from blood, obtained in a trial of the OX40 agonist ivuxolimab. The receptors derive from an adult with an advanced solid tumor such as melanoma, head and neck, liver or kidney cancer. CDR3s include the opening cysteine and the closing phenylalanine or tryptophan. D genes are given only for firm matches. The size field is filled for only some rows; it gives once, few, many or a size class.

length	D	size	V	J	DNA	CDR3
13	.	.	TRBV7-2	TRBJ1-5	TGTGCCAGCAGCTCTAGAGGAGGGAAGCCCCAGCATTTT	CASSSRGGKPQHF
16	TRBD2	once	TRBV2	TRBJ2-7	TGTGCCAGCAGTGAGGGACTAGCGGGGCGGGGTGCGGAGCAGTACTTC	CASSEGLAGRGAEQYF
15	.	.	TRBV7-2	TRBJ1-5	TGTGCCAGCAGTTATAGCAGGGGAAGCAATCAGCCCCAGCATTTT	CASSYSRGSNQPQHF
12	TRBD1	.	TRBV10-2	TRBJ2-1	TGCGCCAGCAGCTTACAGGGGCAGGAGCAGTTCTTC	CASSLQGQEQFF
15	.	.	TRBV11-2	TRBJ2-5	TGTGCCAGCAGCTTAATATCCCTAGATCGGAAGACCCAGTACTTC	CASSLISLDRKTQYF
15	TRBD1	.	TRBV28	TRBJ2-7	TGTGCCAGCAGTTTTACGGGGACAGGAGCCTACGAGCAGTACTTC	CASSFTGTGAYEQYF
16	.	.	TRBV5-8	TRBJ1-1	TGTGCCAGCAGCCCCCTACCCACGGGGATGAACACTGAAGCTTTCTTT	CASSPLPTGMNTEAFF
15	.	.	TRBV29-1	TRBJ2-7	TGCAGCGCCGCAACTAGCCAAGTTCTAGGTTACGAGCAGTACTTC	CSAATSQVLGYEQYF
16	TRBD1	.	TRBV4-1	TRBJ1-4	TGCGCCAGCAGCCTAGGGGCCGGGACAGAAAATGAAAAACTGTTTTTT	CASSLGAGTENEKLFF
14	.	.	TRBV5-4	TRBJ2-1	TGTGCCAGCAGCGGGGACTCAAGGGGGGATGAGCAGTTCTTC	CASSGDSRGDEQFF
16	TRBD1	.	TRBV27	TRBJ2-2	TGTGCCAGCAGTCTCCCGGGACAGGAGAACACCGGGGAGCTGTTTTTT	CASSLPGQENTGELFF
16	.	.	TRBV2	TRBJ2-6	TGTGCCAGCCCCGTGAGTCCTCTCTCTGGGGCCAACGTCCTGACTTTC	CASPVSPLSGANVLTF
14	TRBD1	.	TRBV15	TRBJ1-4	TGTGCCACCAGCAGAGATCCGGACAGGGAAAAACTGTTTTTT	CATSRDPDREKLFF
15	TRBD1	.	TRBV5-1	TRBJ2-7	TGTGCCAGCAGCTCCTCGGGACAGGGGGTCAACGAGCAGTACTTC	CASSSSGQGVNEQYF
15	TRBD2	.	TRBV9	TRBJ2-1	TGTGCCAGCAGCCTGAGTAGCGGGGGACCCAATGAGCAGTTCTTC	CASSLSSGGPNEQFF